The present entry profiles one T cell receptor beta chain with its context. This entry belongs to a study of blood T cell repertoires in COVID-19. Overall study context: PBMCs, B-cell-depleted T cells, or T cells were the source of the cDNA or gDNA that made up the material.

V dropped 8 bases and J dropped 4 bases, with 8 bases sitting between them. CDR1 SEHNR and CDR2 FQNEAQ come from the germline V gene (reference sequence). This CDR3 has 11 amino acids. The study recruited people aged roughly 18 to 95 years across about two dozen US areas. Donors in Cohort 3 counted as recovered after two negative PCRs, clearance, or symptom resolution. Assay used: immunoSEQ multiplex PCR; TCRdb lists only in-frame clones, some missing. The table has under 200,000 clones, around 92% seen once. The material sequenced was PBMCs or T cells enriched from blood (not recorded which). The chain employs TRBV7-9 and TRBJ1-2; D not resolved. The receptor's source is a woman in her late teens or twenties who had recovered from COVID-19. This chain's CDR3 is CASGTGYGYTF. The CDR3 DNA reads TGTGCCAGCGGTACGGGCTATGGCTACACCTTC.